The rows below give T cell receptor beta chains drawn from one sample of a study of PD-L1 blockade in urothelial cancer. Sequencing used immunoSEQ multiplex PCR; TCRdb keeps in-frame clones, though not all of them. The sample has about 43,000 clones; 80% are singletons. Sequenced here: PBMCs, sampled around atezolizumab (anti-PD-L1) treatment. Every receptor here comes from a man aged 55-75 years with urothelial cancer. CDR3s include the opening cysteine and the closing phenylalanine or tryptophan. Fields, in order: D gene, J gene, V gene, clone size, CDR3 DNA, CDR3 protein. The D gene is left open where the match is weak. Clone size is not always given. Where it is, it says once, few, many or a class for expanded clones.

d_gene: .
j_gene: TRBJ2-1
v_gene: TRBV15
abundance: .
CDR3nt: TGTGCCACCAGCAGAGCGGGGAGCTCCTACAATGAGCAGTTCTTC
CDR3aa: CATSRAGSSYNEQFF

d_gene: TRBD1
j_gene: TRBJ2-7
v_gene: TRBV28
abundance: .
CDR3nt: TGTGCCAGTTCCCCGGACAGGACATACGAGCAGTACTTC
CDR3aa: CASSPDRTYEQYF

d_gene: .
j_gene: TRBJ2-1
v_gene: TRBV2
abundance: .
CDR3nt: TGTGCCAGCAGTGGAGGGTTCTTC
CDR3aa: CASSGGFF

d_gene: .
j_gene: TRBJ1-5
v_gene: TRBV28
abundance: .
CDR3nt: TGTGCCAGCAGTTTCCCCCCAGGGGTCCATCAGCCCCAGCATTTT
CDR3aa: CASSFPPGVHQPQHF

d_gene: .
j_gene: TRBJ1-2
v_gene: TRBV28
abundance: .
CDR3nt: TGTGCCAGCAGTTCTAGCGGACCCGACTATGGCTACACCTTC
CDR3aa: CASSSSGPDYGYTF

d_gene: .
j_gene: TRBJ1-1
v_gene: TRBV6-5
abundance: .
CDR3nt: TGTGCCAGCAGTTACGGGGGGAGGGAAGCTTTCTTT
CDR3aa: CASSYGGREAFF

d_gene: TRBD2
j_gene: TRBJ2-1
v_gene: TRBV5-1
abundance: .
CDR3nt: TGCGCCAGCAGCATACTAGCGGGGGCCAACAATGAGCAGTTCTTC
CDR3aa: CASSILAGANNEQFF

d_gene: TRBD1
j_gene: TRBJ2-7
v_gene: TRBV9
abundance: .
CDR3nt: TGTGCCAGCAGCGTAACCGGGACAGGGGCTCAGTACTTC
CDR3aa: CASSVTGTGAQYF

d_gene: .
j_gene: TRBJ2-7
v_gene: TRBV7-9
abundance: .
CDR3nt: TGTGCCAGCAGCCCCTCCGGGATTTTCTACGAGCAGTACTTC
CDR3aa: CASSPSGIFYEQYF

d_gene: TRBD2
j_gene: TRBJ2-1
v_gene: TRBV28
abundance: .
CDR3nt: TGTGCCACCTCGACGGGACTAGTCGGAAATGAGCAGTTCTTC
CDR3aa: CATSTGLVGNEQFF

d_gene: .
j_gene: TRBJ2-3
v_gene: TRBV1
abundance: .
CDR3nt: TGCACCAGCAGCCACACGGGACTAGCGGAAGATACGCAGTATTTT
CDR3aa: CTSSHTGLAEDTQYF

d_gene: .
j_gene: TRBJ2-1
v_gene: TRBV10-3
abundance: .
CDR3nt: TGTGCCATCAGTGAGTCGAGGGACTCCAATGAGCAGTTCTTC
CDR3aa: CAISESRDSNEQFF

d_gene: .
j_gene: TRBJ2-1
v_gene: TRBV11-2
abundance: few
CDR3nt: TGTGCCAGCAGCTTAGTGAGTTCACCTCGGTCAGAGCAGTTCTTC
CDR3aa: CASSLVSSPRSEQFF

d_gene: .
j_gene: TRBJ1-3
v_gene: TRBV4-2
abundance: .
CDR3nt: TGTGCCAGCAGCCAAGGAGGGGGACATCAGAGCTCTGGAAACACCATATATTTT
CDR3aa: CASSQGGGHQSSGNTIYF

d_gene: .
j_gene: TRBJ1-1
v_gene: TRBV19
abundance: .
CDR3nt: TGTGCCAGTACTCCGTGGGGGCTCACTGAAGCTTTCTTT
CDR3aa: CASTPWGLTEAFF

d_gene: .
j_gene: TRBJ2-7
v_gene: TRBV28
abundance: .
CDR3nt: TGTGCCAGCAGTTTGACAGATTACGAGCAGTACTTC
CDR3aa: CASSLTDYEQYF

d_gene: TRBD1
j_gene: TRBJ2-5
v_gene: TRBV28
abundance: once
CDR3nt: TGTGCCAGCAGTTTGTCCGGGACAGGGGAAACCCAGTACTTC
CDR3aa: CASSLSGTGETQYF

d_gene: .
j_gene: TRBJ2-1
v_gene: TRBV5-1
abundance: .
CDR3nt: TGCGCCAGCAGCTTGGCGTCAGGGAAGGGATACAATGAGCAGTTCTTC
CDR3aa: CASSLASGKGYNEQFF

d_gene: TRBD2
j_gene: TRBJ2-1
v_gene: TRBV28
abundance: .
CDR3nt: TGTGCCAGCAGCTTTAGCGGGGGGCAGAATGAGCAGTTCTTC
CDR3aa: CASSFSGGQNEQFF

d_gene: TRBD1
j_gene: TRBJ2-1
v_gene: TRBV5-1
abundance: .
CDR3nt: TGCGCCAGCAGCTTGGGGACAGGGGTGAGGGGGAGTGAGCAGTTCTTC
CDR3aa: CASSLGTGVRGSEQFF

d_gene: TRBD1
j_gene: TRBJ1-5
v_gene: TRBV5-1
abundance: .
CDR3nt: TGCGCCAGCAGCCTGACAGGGATGAGCAATCAGCCCCAGCATTTT
CDR3aa: CASSLTGMSNQPQHF

d_gene: .
j_gene: TRBJ1-1
v_gene: TRBV6-5
abundance: few
CDR3nt: TGTGCCAGCAGTTGGGGAGCAGGTACTGAAGCTTTCTTT
CDR3aa: CASSWGAGTEAFF

d_gene: .
j_gene: TRBJ2-3
v_gene: TRBV21-1
abundance: .
CDR3nt: TGTGCCAGCAGCGCCCACTGGACAGATTTT
CDR3aa: CASSAHWTDF

d_gene: TRBD1
j_gene: TRBJ2-5
v_gene: TRBV29-1
abundance: .
CDR3nt: TGCAGCGCCGAGGGGGCCGGAGAGACCCAGTACTTC
CDR3aa: CSAEGAGETQYF

d_gene: .
j_gene: TRBJ2-5
v_gene: TRBV5-1
abundance: .
CDR3nt: TGCGCCAGCAGCTTGGCCAGGGGTGGCGGGCAAGAGACCCAGTACTTC
CDR3aa: CASSLARGGGQETQYF

d_gene: TRBD1
j_gene: TRBJ2-2
v_gene: TRBV6-1
abundance: .
CDR3nt: TGTGCCAGCAGTGAGGGGACAGGCATTACCGGGGAGCTGTTTTTT
CDR3aa: CASSEGTGITGELFF

d_gene: TRBD1
j_gene: TRBJ1-1
v_gene: TRBV30
abundance: .
CDR3nt: TGTGCCTGGAATCGGGACAGGGTGGGCACTGAAGCTTTCTTT
CDR3aa: CAWNRDRVGTEAFF

d_gene: TRBD1
j_gene: TRBJ2-3
v_gene: TRBV6-5
abundance: .
CDR3nt: TGTGCCAGCAGTCCCCCGGGACAGGGTCCGAATTTT
CDR3aa: CASSPPGQGPNF

d_gene: TRBD1
j_gene: TRBJ1-4
v_gene: TRBV2
abundance: .
CDR3nt: TGTGCCAGCAGTGGACCGACAGGGCCTAATGAAAAACTGTTTTTT
CDR3aa: CASSGPTGPNEKLFF

d_gene: .
j_gene: TRBJ2-3
v_gene: TRBV18
abundance: .
CDR3nt: TGTGCCAGCTCACCGTTCCGGGGCACAGATACGCAGTATTTT
CDR3aa: CASSPFRGTDTQYF

d_gene: .
j_gene: TRBJ2-7
v_gene: TRBV13
abundance: .
CDR3nt: TGTGCCAGCAGCTTAGGGGGTTTTTCGGGAGAAGGGTACGAGCAGTACTTC
CDR3aa: CASSLGGFSGEGYEQYF

d_gene: .
j_gene: TRBJ1-2
v_gene: TRBV27
abundance: .
CDR3nt: TGTGCCAGCAGTTTAAGGTTCTCAGGGGCACATGGCTACACCTTC
CDR3aa: CASSLRFSGAHGYTF

d_gene: TRBD2
j_gene: TRBJ2-3
v_gene: TRBV5-1
abundance: .
CDR3nt: TGCGCCAGCAGCGACTCGACTAGCACCCGCACAGATACGCAGTATTTT
CDR3aa: CASSDSTSTRTDTQYF

d_gene: .
j_gene: TRBJ2-2
v_gene: TRBV5-1
abundance: few
CDR3nt: TGCGCCAGCAGCTTGATTGAGGACACCGGGGAGCTGTTTTTT
CDR3aa: CASSLIEDTGELFF

d_gene: .
j_gene: TRBJ2-3
v_gene: TRBV2
abundance: .
CDR3nt: TGTGCCAGCAGGAGTATTTCGGATACGCAGTATTTT
CDR3aa: CASRSISDTQYF

d_gene: .
j_gene: TRBJ2-2
v_gene: TRBV5-1
abundance: .
CDR3nt: TGCGCCAGCAGCAGTGGCGGACGAGAAAGGGGCACCGGGGAGCTGTTTTTT
CDR3aa: CASSSGGRERGTGELFF

d_gene: .
j_gene: TRBJ1-5
v_gene: TRBV2
abundance: .
CDR3nt: TGTGCCAGCAGTGATGGGGGGGCGGGGTATAGAAGCAATCAGCCCCAGCATTTT
CDR3aa: CASSDGGAGYRSNQPQHF

d_gene: .
j_gene: TRBJ2-3
v_gene: TRBV9
abundance: .
CDR3nt: TGTGCCAGCAGCTTAGAAGGGACACCGAGGTTCACAGATACGCAGTATTTT
CDR3aa: CASSLEGTPRFTDTQYF

d_gene: TRBD2
j_gene: TRBJ2-5
v_gene: TRBV5-1
abundance: once
CDR3nt: TGCGCCAGCAGCTTGACTAGCGGTTTCCAAGAGACCCAGTACTTC
CDR3aa: CASSLTSGFQETQYF

d_gene: .
j_gene: TRBJ1-2
v_gene: TRBV6-1
abundance: .
CDR3nt: TGTGCCAGCAGAGGTGATGCGGGCCCCTATGGCTACACCTTC
CDR3aa: CASRGDAGPYGYTF

d_gene: TRBD2
j_gene: TRBJ2-7
v_gene: TRBV5-4
abundance: .
CDR3nt: TGTGCCAGCACCCCGGGACTAGCGGGGGCCCACTCCTACGAGCAGTACTTC
CDR3aa: CASTPGLAGAHSYEQYF

d_gene: .
j_gene: TRBJ2-5
v_gene: TRBV5-6
abundance: .
CDR3nt: TGTGCCAGCAGCTTCAGGGTAATGGTTCGAGAGACCCAGTACTTC
CDR3aa: CASSFRVMVRETQYF

d_gene: .
j_gene: TRBJ1-5
v_gene: TRBV19
abundance: few
CDR3nt: TGTGCCAGTAGTCGGACACCCTATAGCAATCAGCCCCAGCATTTT
CDR3aa: CASSRTPYSNQPQHF

d_gene: TRBD1
j_gene: TRBJ1-6
v_gene: TRBV4-2
abundance: once
CDR3nt: TGTGCCAGCAGCCAAGGGACAGGGAGCGCTTCACCCCTCCACTTT
CDR3aa: CASSQGTGSASPLHF